A single sample is the source of the 7 T cell receptor beta chains below, sequenced in a study of cytotoxic CD8 clonotypes in ibrutinib-treated CLL. Data came from immunoSEQ multiplex PCR; TCRdb stores just in-frame clones and leaves some out. The sample has around 25,000 clones; roughly two thirds are singletons. Sequences were derived from PBMCs, sampled at disease progression, from a patient treated with ibrutinib. Receptors were obtained from a human donor with chronic lymphocytic leukemia.

This clone was detected many times. The V gene is TRBV6-1, the J gene TRBJ1-5, with 8 bases that match TRBD1. The junction had 7 bases not matched to a gene; V was cut back by 1 base and J by 5 bases. The CDR3 has 16 residues. Germline lookup yields CDR1 MNHNS and CDR2 SASEGT. CDR3 sequence (DNA): TGTGCCAGCAGTGAAGAGGCGGCAGGGGGCGATCAGCCCCAGCATTTT. This codes for CASSEEAAGGDQPQHF.

The J gene is TRBJ2-5, the V gene TRBV5-1, with D perhaps matching TRBD2 (6 bases). V was trimmed by 2 bases and J by 4 bases, leaving 15 bases between them. The CDR3 length is 15 residues. The germline gives CDR1 SGHRS, CDR2 YFSETQ. CDR3 sequence: CASSFWGVLRETQYF. CDR3 nucleotide sequence: TGCGCCAGCAGCTTCTGGGGGGTGTTAAGAGAGACCCAGTACTTC.

The genes are TRBV6-5 and TRBJ2-2; TRBD1 is a possible D gene (6 bases). The CDR3 contains 15 residues. V dropped 6 bases and J dropped 0 bases, with 11 bases sitting between them. Germline values: CDR1 MNHEY, CDR2 SVGAGI. The CDR3 DNA reads TGTGCCAGCAGCCTTGGGGGCGCGAACACCGGGGAGCTGTTTTTT. The encoded protein is CASSLGGANTGELFF.

The chain has TRBV12-2 and TRBJ2-2. TRBV12-2 represents a pseudogene. The CDR3 sequence is 18 residues long. The CDR3 DNA sequence: TGTGCAAGTCGCTTAGCAGTCGGCCGACATACAAGGGCCGGGGAGCTGTTTTTT. Translation gives CASRLAVGRHTRAGELFF.

This clone turned up a few times. V gene TRBV20-1 combines with J gene TRBJ2-7, with a tentative D call TRBD1 (5 bases). Germline V CDR1 and CDR2: DFQATT, SNEGSKA (reference sequence). The CDR3 is made up of 11 amino acids. Trimming took off 6 bases at V and 5 bases at J, with 11 bases between the two ends. CDR3 region: CSAPIRDEQYF. The CDR3 bases are TGCAGTGCCCCGATCAGGGACGAGCAGTACTTC.

The rearrangement joins TRBV10-3 to TRBJ2-7; D gene uncertain. Trimming shortened V by 1 base and J by 5 bases, and 9 bases separated the two germline ends. Germline V gene sequence: CDR1 ENHRY, CDR2 SYGVKD. The CDR3 is 13 amino acids. CDR3 region: CAISEYDADEQYF. The CDR3 DNA sequence: TGTGCCATCAGTGAGTACGATGCGGACGAGCAGTACTTC.

The rearrangement links TRBV29-1 to TRBJ1-2; D gene ambiguous. The CDR3 is 11 residues long. Per the germline V gene, CDR1 is SQVTM and CDR2 is ANQGSEA. V lost 2 bases and J lost 4, with 5 bases in between. The CDR3 nucleotides are TGCAGCGTTGAACTGAGCTATGGCTACACCTTC. Translating gives CSVELSYGYTF.